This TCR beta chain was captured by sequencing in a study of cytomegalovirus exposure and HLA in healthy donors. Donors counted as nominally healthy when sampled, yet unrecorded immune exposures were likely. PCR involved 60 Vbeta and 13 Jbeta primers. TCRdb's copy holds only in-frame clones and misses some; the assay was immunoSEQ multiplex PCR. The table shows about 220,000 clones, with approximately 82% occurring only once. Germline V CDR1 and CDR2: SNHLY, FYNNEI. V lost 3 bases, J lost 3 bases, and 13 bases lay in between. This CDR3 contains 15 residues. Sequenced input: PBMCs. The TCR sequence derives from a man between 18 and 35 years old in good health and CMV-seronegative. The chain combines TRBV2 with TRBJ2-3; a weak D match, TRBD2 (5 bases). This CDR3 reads CASSDLSEVTDTQYF. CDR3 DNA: TGTGCCAGCAGTGATCTGTCGGAGGTGACAGATACGCAGTATTTT.